This TCR beta chain is from a study of Ad26.COV2.S vaccination and SARS-CoV-2 variants. Treatment indicated: about 20 received Ad26.COV2.S at low or high dose, single or two shots; 5 received placebo; per-sample allocation not given. Day 63 after the first vaccine or placebo injection was the time point for sampling. Clones were sequenced by immunoSEQ multiplex PCR, and TCRdb holds only the in-frame ones, with some missing. The table lists over 400,000 clones, roughly 87% of them singletons. From germline, CDR1 is MDHEN and CDR2 SYDVKM. The V and J ends lost 6 bases and 4 bases respectively, with 13 bases between them. This CDR3 spans 14 amino acids.

Specimen: peripheral blood, collected in a trial of Ad26.COV2.S vaccine versus placebo. The sequence was collected from a person between 18 and 65 years old who received the Ad26.COV2.S COVID-19 vaccine or a placebo. This chain connects TRBV28 to TRBJ1-3; D perhaps matches TRBD1 (5 bases). DNA for the CDR3: TGTGCCAGCAGCCGCGGGACGAACGGAAACACCATATATTTT. It codes for CASSRGTNGNTIYF.